The clone carrying this TCR beta chain was counted ten times or more. No antigen is known for it. The sample is drawn from a study of neurological immune-mediated disorders. Germline loops: CDR1 DFQATT, CDR2 SNEGSKA (reference sequence). The CDR3 runs to 12 residues. Trimming left V 5 bases short and J 2 bases short, with 9 bases between. 5'RACE with 10-nucleotide random UMIs generated the cDNA. TCRdb reprocessed the 5' RACE reads via MiXCR and lists one record per CDR3 protein. The profile shows 85,000 to 110,000 distinct CDR3 sequences, more than 10% of them singletons. The study's findings and limits: None of the CDR3 amino acid sequences found in expanded clones was shared across subjects. This suggests that the TCR-beta repertoires were private in all groups.

This sample's time point: longitudinal time-point 3. The unsorted libraries had their origin in 2 million PBMCs stored at -80 C. The sequencing sample was made of PBMCs. The sequence was obtained from a female donor with HTLV-1-associated myelopathy (HAM/TSP). The V and J genes are TRBV20-1 and TRBJ2-5, with D perhaps matching TRBD2 (5 bases). The CDR3 loop is CSAPGEQETQYF. The CDR3 DNA sequence: TGCAGTGCTCCCGGGGAACAAGAGACCCAGTACTTC.